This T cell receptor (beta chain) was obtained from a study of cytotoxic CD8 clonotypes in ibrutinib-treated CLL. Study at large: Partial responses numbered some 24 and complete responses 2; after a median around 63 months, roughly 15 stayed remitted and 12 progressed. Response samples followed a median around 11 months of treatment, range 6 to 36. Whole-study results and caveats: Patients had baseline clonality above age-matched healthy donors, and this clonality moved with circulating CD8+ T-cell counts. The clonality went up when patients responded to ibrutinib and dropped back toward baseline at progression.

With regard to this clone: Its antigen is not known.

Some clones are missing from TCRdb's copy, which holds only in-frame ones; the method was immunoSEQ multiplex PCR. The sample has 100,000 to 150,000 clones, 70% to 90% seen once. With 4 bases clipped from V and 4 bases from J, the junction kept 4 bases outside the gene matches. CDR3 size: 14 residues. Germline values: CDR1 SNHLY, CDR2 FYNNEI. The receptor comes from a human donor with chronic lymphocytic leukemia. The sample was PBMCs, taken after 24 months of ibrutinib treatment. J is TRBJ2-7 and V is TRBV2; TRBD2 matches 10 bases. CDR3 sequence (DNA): TGTGCCAGCAGTGGTGCTAGCGGGAGTTACGAGCAGTACTTC. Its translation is CASSGASGSYEQYF.